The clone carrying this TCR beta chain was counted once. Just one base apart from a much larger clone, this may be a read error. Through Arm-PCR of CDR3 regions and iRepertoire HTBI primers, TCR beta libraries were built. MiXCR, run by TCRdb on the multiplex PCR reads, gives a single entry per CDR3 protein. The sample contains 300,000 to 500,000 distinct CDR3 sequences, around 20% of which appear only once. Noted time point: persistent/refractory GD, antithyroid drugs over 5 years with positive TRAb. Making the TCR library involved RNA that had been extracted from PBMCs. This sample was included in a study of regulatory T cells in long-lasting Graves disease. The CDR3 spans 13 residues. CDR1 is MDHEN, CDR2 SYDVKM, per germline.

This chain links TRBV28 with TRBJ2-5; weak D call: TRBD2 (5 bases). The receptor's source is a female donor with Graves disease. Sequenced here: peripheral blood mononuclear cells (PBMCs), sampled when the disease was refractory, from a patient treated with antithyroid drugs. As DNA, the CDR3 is TGTGCCAGCAGTTTATACGGGAAAGAGGCCCAGTACTTC. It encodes CASSLYGKEAQYF.